The next 29 T cell receptor beta chains were all read from a single sample in a study of shared clonotypes between healthy human individuals. Profiling relied on immunoSEQ multiplex PCR, and the TCRdb table lists in-frame clones only, not all of them. The sample contains hundreds of thousands of clones, less than 85% of which appear only once. The sequenced material came from memory CD4+ T cells sorted from blood. Subset defined: CD45RA-negative fraction. These receptors all come from a man younger than 45 in good health.

The genes are TRBV28 and TRBJ1-2; D is perhaps TRBD1 (5 bases). Germline V gives CDR1 MDHEN, CDR2 SYDVKM. Deletions cut 2 bases from V and 8 bases from J, with 15 bases between. This CDR3 contains 14 residues. The CDR3 nucleotides read TGTGCCAGCAGTTTAGCGGGGAGGGGTCGAGGCTACACCTTC. Translation gives CASSLAGRGRGYTF.

This chain uses TRBV9 with TRBJ1-1; no clear D gene. The CDR3 totals 13 residues. Per germline, CDR1 SGDLS and CDR2 YYNGEE. Deletions cut 3 bases from V and 3 bases from J, with 9 bases between. In nucleotides, the CDR3 is TGTGCCAGCAGCGAGGGCAGCCACACTGAAGCTTTCTTT. Protein sequence: CASSEGSHTEAFF.

The V and J genes are TRBV5-4 and TRBJ2-3; 9 bases are shared with TRBD2. J lost 6 bases, V lost 1 base, and 9 bases had no gene match. The CDR3 length is 16 residues. Germline values: CDR1 SGHNT, CDR2 YYREEE (reference sequence). CDR3 in amino acids: CASSLHGGRAVDTQYF. The CDR3 DNA is TGTGCCAGCAGCTTGCATGGCGGGAGGGCCGTGGATACGCAGTATTTT. The full variable domain, with the rest looked up from reference TRBV5-4 and TRBJ2-3, is ETGVTQSPTHLIKTRGQQVTLRCSSQSGHNTVSWYQQALGQGPQFIFQYYREEENGRGNFPPRFSGLQFPNYSSELNVNALELDDSALYLCASSLHGGRAVDTQYFGPGTRLTVL.

This clone was found once. This chain connects TRBV5-6 to TRBJ1-5, with D uncertain. Germline CDR1 is SGHDT and CDR2 is YYEEEE. The CDR3 consists of 12 residues. The V end lost 3 bases, the J end lost 5 bases, and 6 bases lay between the germline ends. The CDR3 loop is CASSSRDQPQHF. CDR3 nucleotide sequence: TGTGCCAGCAGCTCGAGGGATCAGCCCCAGCATTTT.

This clone was counted ten times or more. The rearrangement links TRBV7-9 to TRBJ1-2; no firm D call. The V end lost 2 bases, the J end lost 3 bases, and 10 bases lay between the germline ends. Germline values: CDR1 SEHNR, CDR2 FQNEAQ (reference sequence). The CDR3 loop spans 14 amino acids. The chain's CDR3 is CASSLLDFYYGYTF. The CDR3 DNA sequence: TGTGCCAGCAGCTTATTGGATTTCTACTATGGCTACACCTTC. The entire variable domain, with the rest obtained from reference TRBV7-9 and TRBJ1-2, is as follows: DTGVSQNPRHKITKRGQNVTFRCDPISEHNRLYWYRQTLGQGPEFLTYFQNEAQLEKSRLLSDRFSAERPKGSFSTLEIQRTEQGDSAMYLCASSLLDFYYGYTFGSGTRLTVV.

This clone appeared many times. This chain connects TRBV7-8 to TRBJ2-7, with 8 bases that match TRBD2. J lost 6 bases, V lost 2 bases, and 6 bases had no gene match. CDR1 and CDR2 (germline): SGHVS, FQNEAQ. This CDR3 is 14 amino acids long. CDR3 coding DNA: TGTGCCAGCAGCTTATACGGGAGGGCCTTCGAGCAGTACTTC. Its translation is CASSLYGRAFEQYF.

V is TRBV6-6 and J is TRBJ2-3; D gene unclear. CDR1 MNHNY and CDR2 SVGAGI come from the germline V gene (reference sequence). This CDR3 is built from 11 residues. Trimming took off 5 bases at V and 2 bases at J, with 2 bases between the two ends. DNA for the CDR3: TGTGCCAGCAGTATCACAGATACGCAGTATTTT. Protein sequence: CASSITDTQYF.

The gene calls are TRBV19 and TRBJ2-1, with D perhaps matching TRBD1 (5 bases). CDR3 length: 15 residues. Germline values: CDR1 LNHDA, CDR2 SQIVND (reference sequence). V was trimmed by 10 bases and J by 3 bases, leaving 19 bases between them. Here the CDR3 reads CATLLRGEDYNEQFF. CDR3 sequence (DNA): TGTGCCACCCTCCTAAGGGGCGAGGACTACAATGAGCAGTTCTTC.

The chain uses TRBV25-1 and TRBJ2-7; perhaps TRBD1 as D (7 bases). CDR3 length: 14 amino acids. V lost 4 bases to trimming and J lost 3 bases, with 13 bases between them. Germline-derived CDR1 and CDR2 are MGHDK and SYGVNS. Here the CDR3 reads CASSASGGIYEQYF. The CDR3 DNA sequence: TGTGCCAGCAGTGCGTCAGGGGGGATCTACGAGCAGTACTTC.

The chain links TRBV11-2 to TRBJ2-7; maybe TRBD2 (6 bases). The CDR3 runs to 15 residues. Germline CDR1 reads SGHAT; CDR2 reads FQNNGV. Trimming took 2 bases from V and 3 from J, leaving 14 bases between them. The CDR3 loop reads CASSLSRGSYYEQYF. CDR3 nucleotide sequence: TGTGCCAGCAGCTTAAGTCGGGGGAGCTACTACGAGCAGTACTTC.

V usage is TRBV10-1 and J usage is TRBJ2-5, with a tentative D call TRBD1 (5 bases). The length of the CDR3 is 16 residues. V shed 1 base and J shed 5 bases, with 17 bases lying between them. Per germline, CDR1 WNHNN and CDR2 SYGVQD (reference sequence). As DNA, the CDR3 is TGCGCCAGCAGTGAGTTTAAGACGGGCAGGGTCGAGACCCAGTACTTC. Translation: CASSEFKTGRVETQYF.

The chain is built from TRBV5-5 and TRBJ2-2; no reliable D call. The germline V and J ends were trimmed by 0 bases and 8 bases, with 17 bases remaining between them. The CDR3 is made up of 16 amino acids. Germline V gives CDR1 SGHKS, CDR2 YYEKEE (reference sequence). CDR3 residues: CASSLGVYVREGELFF. CDR3 DNA sequence: TGTGCCAGCAGCTTGGGGGTCTACGTCAGAGAAGGGGAGCTGTTTTTT.

The rearrangement joins TRBV25-1 to TRBJ2-1, with 8 positions matching TRBD1. In germline, CDR1 is MGHDK, CDR2 SYGVNS. V dropped 5 bases and J dropped 2; count of bases not matched to a gene: 11. The CDR3 runs 17 residues. The CDR3 region is CASSQTRTGRTYNEQFF. DNA of the CDR3: TGTGCCAGCAGTCAAACTCGGACAGGGAGGACCTACAATGAGCAGTTCTTC.

The chain combines TRBV9 with TRBJ2-2; D gene ambiguous. Trimming pared 2 bases from V and 1 base from J, leaving 9 bases between. Looked up from germline, CDR1 is SGDLS and CDR2 is YYNGEE. This CDR3 region has 15 residues. The CDR3, as DNA: TGTGCCAGCAGCGTGAACAGCAGGAACACCGGGGAGCTGTTTTTT. Residues: CASSVNSRNTGELFF.

CDR3 sequence reads: CASNRGTSPRDEQYF. The DNA for the CDR3 is TGTGCCAGCAATAGAGGGACTAGTCCTCGGGACGAGCAGTACTTC. The genes are TRBV27 and TRBJ2-7; 8 bases line up with TRBD2. The V segment lost 7 bases and the J segment 5 bases; nucleotides outside the gene matches: 13. This CDR3 comprises 15 residues. CDR1 and CDR2 from the germline V gene are MNHEY and SMNVEV (reference sequence).

This chain joins TRBV2 and TRBJ1-3, with a weak D call TRBD1 (6 bases). V lost 6 bases and J lost 3, with 15 bases in between. This CDR3 is 15 amino acids long. Per germline, CDR1 SNHLY and CDR2 FYNNEI. In DNA form, the CDR3 reads TGTGCCAGCAGCCAGAACAACAGGGTTGGAAACACCATATATTTT. Translating it yields CASSQNNRVGNTIYF.

The chain has TRBV27 and TRBJ2-7; 9 bases are a match to TRBD1. V dropped 3 bases and J dropped 3; count of bases not matched to a gene: 9. CDR1 MNHEY and CDR2 SMNVEV come from the germline V gene (reference sequence). The CDR3 contains 16 residues. CDR3 DNA sequence: TGTGCCAGCAGTTTTTCCGGGACAGGGACGTACTACGAGCAGTACTTC. Its protein product is CASSFSGTGTYYEQYF.

The chain employs TRBV5-1 and TRBJ2-7; 8 bases agree with TRBD1. J gave up 0 bases and V 1 base, and 3 bases lay outside the gene matches. Germline V gene data show CDR1 as SGHRS and CDR2 as YFSETQ. This CDR3 is built from 15 residues. This CDR3 reads CASSLLTGVSYEQYF. CDR3 nucleotides: TGCGCCAGCAGCTTGTTGACAGGGGTCTCCTACGAGCAGTACTTC.

This clone was seen more than once but under ten times. This chain joins TRBV5-1 and TRBJ2-6, with TRBD2 as a possible D gene (7 bases). V shed 7 bases and J shed 2 bases, with 22 bases lying between them. The germline CDR1 and CDR2 sequences are SGHRS and YFSETQ. This CDR3 contains 18 residues. Here the CDR3 reads CASAGGAGPFAGANVLTF. The CDR3 bases are TGCGCCAGCGCTGGGGGGGCAGGCCCTTTTGCTGGGGCCAACGTCCTGACTTTC.

The V gene is TRBV7-3, the J gene TRBJ1-1, with TRBD1 matching 8 bases. Germline CDR1 SGHTA, CDR2 FQGTGA. CDR3 length: 14 residues. J gave up 4 bases and V 2 bases, and 3 bases lay outside the gene matches. The CDR3 nucleotides read TGTGCCAGCAGCTTAGGGACAGGTGTCACTGAAGCTTTCTTT. The encoded protein is CASSLGTGVTEAFF. The whole variable domain, remainder taken from reference TRBV7-3 and TRBJ1-1, is GAGVSQTPSNKVTEKGKYVELRCDPISGHTALYWYRQSLGQGPEFLIYFQGTGAADDSGLPNDRFFAVRPEGSVSTLKIQRTERGDSAVYLCASSLGTGVTEAFFGQGTRLTVV.

To note about this clone: The sample contains more than one DNA sequence encoding this CDR3. The chain uses TRBV27 and TRBJ2-7, with TRBD1 as a possible D gene (6 bases). V was pared by 5 bases and J by 2 bases, with 10 bases between. The CDR3 extends over 13 amino acids. The V gene's germline CDR1 is MNHEY and CDR2 SMNVEV (reference sequence). The CDR3, as DNA: TGTGCCAGCAGTCCCAGGGGAGCCTACGAGCAGTACTTC. The encoded protein is CASSPRGAYEQYF.

The gene calls are TRBV7-6 and TRBJ2-3; maybe TRBD2 (7 bases). The CDR3 runs to 13 residues. Trimming shortened V by 5 bases and J by 6 bases, and 12 bases separated the two germline ends. CDR1 is SGHVS, CDR2 FNYEAQ, per germline. The chain's CDR3 is CASSPRGADTQYF. As DNA, the CDR3 is TGTGCCAGCAGCCCCCGGGGGGCGGATACGCAGTATTTT.

This clone is a singleton in its sample. V and J are TRBV6-1 and TRBJ2-1, with TRBD2 matching over 7 bases. The CDR3 runs 14 residues. With 3 bases clipped from V and 10 bases from J, the junction kept 9 bases outside the gene matches. Germline lookup yields CDR1 MNHNS and CDR2 SASEGT. The CDR3 loop is CASSDSVRAGEQFF. As DNA, the CDR3 is TGTGCCAGCAGTGATTCCGTTCGAGCGGGAGAGCAGTTCTTC.

The chain combines TRBV4-3 with TRBJ2-3, with 7 bases fitting TRBD2. Unmatched junction bases numbered 5, after V lost 4 bases and J lost 1 base. The germline gives CDR1 LGHNA, CDR2 YSLEER. The CDR3 sequence is 15 residues long. In DNA, the CDR3 is TGCGCCAGCAGCCGGGGGGGAGAGGGCACAGATACGCAGTATTTT. Amino acids: CASSRGGEGTDTQYF.

The rearrangement links TRBV7-8 to TRBJ2-7; TRBD2 is a possible D gene (6 bases). Per germline, CDR1 SGHVS and CDR2 FQNEAQ. The CDR3 loop spans 14 amino acids. The V end was cut by 5 bases, the J end by 2 bases, with 13 bases between. The CDR3 loop reads CASSRGNQPYEQYF. The CDR3 DNA reads as TGTGCCAGCAGCCGCGGGAATCAGCCCTACGAGCAGTACTTC.

The V and J genes are TRBV5-1 and TRBJ1-5; D perhaps matches TRBD1 (5 bases). Germline V gene sequence: CDR1 SGHRS, CDR2 YFSETQ. The ends were cut back, 4 bases at V and 3 bases at J, with 11 bases in the middle. The CDR3 is 14 residues long. The CDR3 loop reads CASSIGTFNQPQHF. CDR3 coding DNA: TGCGCCAGCAGCATCGGGACGTTCAATCAGCCCCAGCATTTT.

V usage is TRBV7-9 and J usage is TRBJ1-2; 7 nucleotides line up with TRBD1. This CDR3 has 14 amino acids. The V gene's germline CDR1 is SEHNR and CDR2 FQNEAQ (reference sequence). The V and J ends lost 6 bases and 8 bases, in that order; junction bases with no gene match: 12. CDR3: CASSSSGRGEGYTF. For the CDR3, the DNA is TGTGCCAGCAGTTCCTCCGGCAGGGGGGAAGGCTACACCTTC.

As for this clone: The same CDR3 also results from other DNA sequences found in this sample. The rearrangement links TRBV5-1 to TRBJ1-2, with unresolved D. Trimming took 0 bases from V and 2 from J, leaving 8 bases between them. CDR3 length: 14 residues. The germline gives CDR1 SGHRS, CDR2 YFSETQ. The CDR3 DNA sequence: TGCGCCAGCAGCTTGGACACACCGAACTATGGCTACACCTTC. It specifies CASSLDTPNYGYTF.

The chain couples TRBV15 to TRBJ1-5, with a tentative D call TRBD1 (6 bases). With 5 bases removed from V and 3 bases from J, the gap between germline ends came to 20 bases. Germline loops: CDR1 LNHNV, CDR2 YYDKDF (reference sequence). This CDR3 is built from 17 residues. The CDR3 DNA is TGTGCCACCAGCGGGGGCCCCGGAAACAGCTTCAATCAGCCCCAGCATTTT. Its translation: CATSGGPGNSFNQPQHF.